These T cell receptor beta chains were read from a single sample in a study of blood T cells in healthy people across ages. TCRdb recomputed calls from the 5' RACE reads with MiXCR, one row per CDR3 protein. The sample contains around 500,000 distinct CDR3 sequences, about 29% of which appear only once. The same sample was also studied in work on T cells of mothers and their children.

Sequencing input: blood. These receptors were obtained from a boy between 2 and 10 years old in good health. CDR3s include the opening cysteine and the closing phenylalanine or tryptophan. A D gene is named only where the DNA matches it firmly. Clone size is given for some rows only: seen once, a few or many times, or a class if the clone is expanded.

TRBJ1-2 | NA | TRBV5-1 | NA | CASKDMTSGSRGYTF | TGCGCCAGCAAAGACATGACCTCTGGGAGCCGGGGCTACACCTTC
TRBJ2-5 | NA | TRBV20-1 | TRBD2 | CSASPNPGLAEQETQYF | TGCAGTGCTAGTCCGAATCCGGGACTAGCGGAACAAGAGACCCAGTACTTC
TRBJ1-1 | NA | TRBV5-1 | NA | CASSPTGLIRGTEAFF | TGCGCCAGCAGCCCCACAGGGTTAATCCGCGGGACTGAAGCTTTCTTT
TRBJ1-3 | few | TRBV28 | NA | CASSLLAGTSGNTIYF | TGTGCCAGCAGTTTATTGGCAGGAACCTCTGGAAACACCATATATTTT
TRBJ2-5 | NA | TRBV14 | NA | CASSQDFEGEQYF | TGTGCCAGCAGCCAAGATTTTGAAGGGGAGCAGTACTTC
TRBJ2-7 | NA | TRBV20-1 | TRBD1 | CSAKRQGVWYEQYF | TGCAGTGCCAAAAGACAGGGGGTTTGGTACGAGCAGTACTTC
TRBJ2-4 | few | TRBV5-1 | NA | CASSGSIAKNIQYF | TGCGCCAGCAGCGGGAGTATAGCCAAAAACATTCAGTACTTC
TRBJ2-5 | NA | TRBV5-1 | TRBD1 | CASSLWGQGGQETQYF | TGCGCCAGCAGCTTGTGGGGACAGGGAGGACAAGAGACCCAGTACTTC
TRBJ1-1 | NA | TRBV6-4 | NA | CASSPGPGNTEAFF | TGTGCCAGCAGTCCGGGCCCAGGGAACACTGAAGCTTTCTTT
TRBJ1-1 | few | TRBV7-9 | NA | CASSETPRANTEAFF | TGTGCCAGCAGTGAGACCCCCCGCGCGAACACTGAAGCTTTCTTT
TRBJ1-4 | NA | TRBV7-9 | NA | CASSLAVADEKLFF | TGTGCCAGCAGCTTAGCTGTAGCTGATGAAAAACTGTTTTTT
TRBJ2-5 | NA | TRBV24-1 | TRBD1 | CATSDPGQGQETQYF | TGTGCCACCAGTGATCCCGGACAGGGACAAGAGACCCAGTACTTC
TRBJ2-7 | many | TRBV7-8 | NA | CASSRKGEQYF | TGTGCCAGCAGCCGTAAAGGCGAGCAGTACTTC
TRBJ1-2 | NA | TRBV14 | NA | CASSQDYRVGGYTF | TGTGCCAGCAGCCAAGATTACAGGGTTGGAGGCTACACCTTC
TRBJ2-7 | NA | TRBV7-9 | TRBD2 | CASSFGGDRSYEQYF | TGTGCCAGCAGCTTTGGGGGGGATCGCTCGTACGAGCAGTACTTC
TRBJ2-1 | many | TRBV2 | TRBD2 | CASMTPETSTPAFF | TGTGCCAGCATGACCCCGGAGACTAGCACGCCGGCGTTCTTC
TRBJ2-1 | few | TRBV7-2 | NA | CASSLASSSYNEQFF | TGTGCCAGCAGCTTAGCCTCTAGCTCCTACAACGAGCAGTTCTTC
TRBJ1-1 | NA | TRBV29-1 | NA | CSVGQFMNTEAFF | TGCAGCGTTGGACAGTTTATGAACACTGAAGCTTTCTTT
TRBJ2-1 | NA | TRBV3-1 | NA | CASSQEGEVEQFF | TGTGCCAGCAGCCAAGAGGGTGAAGTTGAGCAGTTCTTC
TRBJ2-1 | NA | TRBV12-3/TRBV12-4 | NA | CASSNHRRAAYNEQFF | TGTGCCAGCAGTAACCATCGTCGTGCAGCATACAATGAGCAGTTCTTC
TRBJ1-2 | NA | TRBV29-1 | TRBD1 | CSVVRTGGYGYTF | TGCAGCGTTGTCCGGACAGGGGGGTATGGCTACACCTTC
TRBJ2-1 | NA | TRBV4-3 | NA | CASSQGTGNSYNEQFF | TGCGCCAGCAGCCAAGGAACGGGGAACTCCTACAATGAGCAGTTCTTC
TRBJ2-7 | NA | TRBV3-1 | NA | CASSPNLITAYEQYF | TGTGCCAGCAGCCCCAATCTTATAACCGCCTACGAGCAGTACTTC
TRBJ2-1 | few | TRBV15 | TRBD2 | CATSRDSGRLNEQFF | TGTGCCACCAGCAGAGATAGCGGGAGATTAAATGAGCAGTTCTTC
TRBJ2-5 | NA | TRBV12-3/TRBV12-4 | NA | CASTNRQAQGTQYF | TGTGCCAGCACAAATAGGCAGGCGCAAGGGACCCAGTACTTC
TRBJ2-7 | NA | TRBV12-3/TRBV12-4 | TRBD2 | CASSSSGSQREQYF | TGTGCCAGCAGTTCTAGCGGGAGTCAGAGGGAGCAGTACTTC
TRBJ1-5 | few | TRBV7-9 | NA | CASSLAGDGQPQHF | TGTGCCAGCAGCTTAGCCGGGGATGGTCAGCCCCAGCATTTT
TRBJ2-2 | NA | TRBV18 | NA | CASSGRSPANTGELFF | TGTGCCAGCTCCGGTCGGTCGCCCGCGAACACCGGGGAGCTGTTTTTT
TRBJ1-2 | NA | TRBV5-1 | NA | CASSTLLGAYGYTF | TGCGCCAGCAGCACACTACTTGGGGCCTATGGCTACACCTTC
TRBJ1-2 | NA | TRBV29-1 | NA | CSALGQESYGYTF | TGCAGCGCCCTTGGGCAGGAAAGCTATGGCTACACCTTC
TRBJ2-5 | few | TRBV7-9 | TRBD1 | CASSRGTVQETQYF | TGTGCCAGCAGCCGTGGGACAGTGCAAGAGACCCAGTACTTC
TRBJ1-1 | NA | TRBV25-1 | TRBD1 | CASSAWTGGMTEAFF | TGTGCCAGCAGTGCCTGGACAGGGGGTATGACTGAAGCTTTCTTT
TRBJ2-1 | NA | TRBV4-3 | TRBD2 | CASSQVAGREQFF | TGCGCCAGCAGCCAAGTAGCGGGAAGGGAGCAGTTCTTC
TRBJ2-3 | few | TRBV4-2 | TRBD1 | CASSQDAGTGVDTQYF | TGTGCCAGCAGCCAAGATGCCGGGACAGGGGTAGATACGCAGTATTTT
TRBJ2-5 | NA | TRBV2 | TRBD1 | CASNRPGQGKAETQYF | TGTGCCAGCAACAGGCCGGGACAGGGAAAGGCGGAGACCCAGTACTTC
TRBJ2-7 | NA | TRBV4-3 | NA | CASSPLPPCEQYF | TGCGCCAGCAGCCCGCTCCCTCCCTGCGAGCAGTACTTC
TRBJ1-2 | few | TRBV12-3/TRBV12-4 | NA | CASSFGTNHGYTF | TGCGCCAGCAGTTTTGGGACTAACCATGGCTACACCTTC
TRBJ1-5 | few | TRBV7-9 | NA | CASSSVSSGQPQHF | TGTGCCAGCAGCTCCGTTTCTTCGGGACAGCCCCAGCATTTT
TRBJ1-6 | few | TRBV7-2 | TRBD1 | CASSPGQGFSPLHF | TGTGCCAGCAGTCCGGGACAGGGCTTTTCACCCCTCCACTTT
TRBJ1-2 | few | TRBV29-1 | NA | CSVGQDHGYTF | TGCAGCGTTGGACAGGACCATGGCTACACCTTC
TRBJ2-4 | NA | TRBV21-1 | NA | CASSKDRVVWKTKNIQYF | TGTGCCAGCAGCAAGGACAGGGTAGTTTGGAAGACCAAAAACATTCAGTACTTC
TRBJ2-7 | NA | TRBV24-1 | NA | CATSQDEASPHEQYF | TGTGCCACCAGTCAGGACGAGGCCTCTCCCCACGAGCAGTACTTC
TRBJ2-2 | NA | TRBV19 | TRBD2 | CASNSGTSGTPNTGVLFF | TGTGCCAGTAACTCCGGGACTAGCGGGACTCCGAACACCGGGGTGCTGTTTTTT
TRBJ2-7 | NA | TRBV9 | NA | CASSVGTALSYEQYF | TGTGCCAGCAGCGTAGGGACTGCCCTCTCCTACGAGCAGTACTTC
TRBJ1-2 | NA | TRBV7-2 | NA | CASSPIGKGYGYTF | TGTGCCAGCAGCCCAATAGGTAAAGGCTATGGCTACACCTTC
TRBJ2-7 | NA | TRBV27 | NA | CASSFNHEQYF | TGTGCCAGCAGTTTTAACCACGAGCAGTACTTC